The 4 T cell receptor beta chains below come from one sample, sequenced in a study of blood T cell repertoires in COVID-19. The method was immunoSEQ multiplex PCR; TCRdb's version includes in-frame clones alone and lacks a portion of them. This sample has 100,000 to 150,000 clones, with roughly nine tenths found just once. The sequenced material came from peripheral blood. All receptors derive from a man aged 50 or older with COVID-19, enrolled during active disease.

This chain's CDR3 is CASSVSTGNEQFF. CDR3 DNA: TGTGCCAGCAGCGTTTCGACAGGCAATGAGCAGTTCTTC. The chain is built from TRBV7-3 and TRBJ2-1; tentatively, D is TRBD1 (6 bases). Deletions cut 5 bases from V and 6 bases from J, with 11 bases between. The CDR3 sequence is 13 residues long. Per germline, CDR1 SGHTA and CDR2 FQGTGA.

V is TRBV11-2 and J is TRBJ1-3; D is ambiguous. Trimming removed 3 bases from V and 0 bases from J, with 12 bases in between. The CDR3 totals 16 residues. CDR1 is SGHAT, CDR2 FQNNGV, per germline. The CDR3 sequence: CASSFSQRDSGNTIYF. In DNA, the CDR3 is TGTGCCAGCAGCTTCTCTCAGCGAGACTCTGGAAACACCATATATTTT.

This clone showed up just once. The genes are TRBV19 and TRBJ2-5, with TRBD1 matching over 10 bases. The ends lost 7 bases at V and 4 bases at J; junction bases unmatched: 9. The CDR3 sequence is 15 residues long. Germline V lookup: CDR1 LNHDA, CDR2 SQIVND (reference sequence). The CDR3 coding sequence is TGTGCCAGTACGCACGGGACAGGGGTTGGAGAGACCCAGTACTTC. The encoded protein is CASTHGTGVGETQYF. Based on the CDR3 plus reference TRBV19 and TRBJ2-5, the full variable domain is DGGITQSPKYLFRKEGQNVTLSCEQNLNHDAMYWYRQDPGQGLRLIYYSQIVNDFQKGDIAEGYSVSREKKESFPLTVTSAQKNPTAFYLCASTHGTGVGETQYFGPGTRLLVL.

CDR3 sequence reads: CASSEQAYEQYV. CDR3 sequence (DNA): TGTGCCAGCAGTGAACAGGCTTACGAGCAGTACGTC. The chain carries TRBV2 and TRBJ2-7; no clear D. The germline gives CDR1 SNHLY, CDR2 FYNNEI. V gave up 2 bases and J gave up 4 bases, with 6 bases separating them. There are 12 residues in the CDR3.